A selection of T cell receptor beta chains follows, all from one sample in a study of Ad26.COV2.S vaccination and SARS-CoV-2 variants. Generated by immunoSEQ multiplex PCR, the TCRdb table keeps only in-frame clones and is missing some. The data show some 300,000 clones, 70% to 90% seen once. The input for sequencing was peripheral blood, taken in a trial of Ad26.COV2.S vaccine versus placebo. The receptor source for this set is a person aged 18-60 years who received the Ad26.COV2.S COVID-19 vaccine or a placebo. CDR3s include the opening cysteine and the closing phenylalanine or tryptophan. Fields, in order: clone size, J gene, V gene, D gene, CDR3 DNA, CDR3 protein. The D gene is left open where the match is weak. Size tells how often a clone was seen (once, few, many) or the class of an expanded clone, and some rows leave it out.

clone_size: -; j_call: TRBJ1-2; v_call: TRBV19; d_call: -; cdr3_nt: TGTGCCAGTACTCGCAGGGAATTCGCCTATGGCTACACCTTC; cdr3_aa: CASTRREFAYGYTF
clone_size: -; j_call: TRBJ2-7; v_call: TRBV10-2; d_call: -; cdr3_nt: TGCGCCAGCAGTGACACGGGGTCCTTACCCTACGAGCAGTACTTC; cdr3_aa: CASSDTGSLPYEQYF
clone_size: -; j_call: TRBJ2-5; v_call: TRBV14; d_call: TRBD2; cdr3_nt: TGTGCCAGCAGCCAAACCGGGGGACTAGGAGAGACCCAGTACTTC; cdr3_aa: CASSQTGGLGETQYF
clone_size: -; j_call: TRBJ2-1; v_call: TRBV3-1/TRBV3-2; d_call: TRBD2; cdr3_nt: TGTGCCAGCCGACTAGCGGTGTACAATGAGCAGTTCTTC; cdr3_aa: CASRLAVYNEQFF
clone_size: once; j_call: TRBJ1-1; v_call: TRBV5-1; d_call: -; cdr3_nt: TGCGCCAGCAGCTTGGCTGTCAGCCAGAACACTGAAGCTTTCTTT; cdr3_aa: CASSLAVSQNTEAFF
clone_size: -; j_call: TRBJ1-2; v_call: TRBV5-1; d_call: -; cdr3_nt: TGCGCCAGCAGCTTGGACAGCCACTCCTTCTATGGCTACACCTTC; cdr3_aa: CASSLDSHSFYGYTF
clone_size: -; j_call: TRBJ1-4; v_call: TRBV6-5; d_call: -; cdr3_nt: TGTGCCAGCAGAAGACCGGGGCTGAGTCCAGGGAAACTGTTTTTT; cdr3_aa: CASRRPGLSPGKLFF
clone_size: -; j_call: TRBJ2-1; v_call: TRBV7-9; d_call: TRBD1; cdr3_nt: TGTGCCAGCAGCCCCCGGACAGGGTATGGTAGTAGCTCCTACAATGAGCAGTTCTTC; cdr3_aa: CASSPRTGYGSSSYNEQFF
clone_size: -; j_call: TRBJ2-2; v_call: TRBV9; d_call: -; cdr3_nt: TGTGCCAGCAGCGTCGGGGGGCCGGCCGGGGAGCTGTTTTTT; cdr3_aa: CASSVGGPAGELFF
clone_size: -; j_call: TRBJ2-4; v_call: TRBV30; d_call: TRBD2; cdr3_nt: TGTGCCTCATCGAGAGCGGGGGATAAAAACATTCAGTACTTC; cdr3_aa: CASSRAGDKNIQYF
clone_size: -; j_call: TRBJ1-2; v_call: TRBV19; d_call: -; cdr3_nt: TGTGCCAGTAGGGGGATGGCCCAGGGCTACACCTTC; cdr3_aa: CASRGMAQGYTF
clone_size: -; j_call: TRBJ2-7; v_call: TRBV9; d_call: TRBD1; cdr3_nt: TGTGCCAGCAGCGTAGGGACAGGGAAATACGAGCAGTACTTC; cdr3_aa: CASSVGTGKYEQYF